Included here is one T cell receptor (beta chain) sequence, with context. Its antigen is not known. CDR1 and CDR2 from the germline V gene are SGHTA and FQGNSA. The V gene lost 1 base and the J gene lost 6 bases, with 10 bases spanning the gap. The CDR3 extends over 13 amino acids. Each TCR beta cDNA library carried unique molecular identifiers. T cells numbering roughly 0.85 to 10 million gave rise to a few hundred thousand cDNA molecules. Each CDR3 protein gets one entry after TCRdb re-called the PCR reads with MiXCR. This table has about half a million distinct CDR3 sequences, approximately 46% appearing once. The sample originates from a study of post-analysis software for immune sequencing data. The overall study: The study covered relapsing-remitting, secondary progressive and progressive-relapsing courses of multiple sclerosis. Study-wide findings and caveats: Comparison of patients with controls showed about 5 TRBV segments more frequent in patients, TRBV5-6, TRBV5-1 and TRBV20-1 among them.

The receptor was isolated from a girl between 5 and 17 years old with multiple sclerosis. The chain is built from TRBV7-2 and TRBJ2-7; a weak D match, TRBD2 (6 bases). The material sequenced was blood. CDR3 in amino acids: CASSLVPSAEQYF. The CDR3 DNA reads TGTGCCAGCAGCTTAGTGCCTAGCGCCGAGCAGTACTTC.